These T cell receptor beta chains were read from a single sample in a study of T cell changes during pregnancy in multiple sclerosis. Clones were sequenced by immunoSEQ multiplex PCR, and TCRdb holds only the in-frame ones, with some missing. The repertoire holds 70,000 to 75,000 clones, with around 90% as singletons. The material sequenced was peripheral blood, taken in the second trimester of pregnancy. All receptors come from a female donor with multiple sclerosis, enrolled in a pregnancy study. The CDR3 runs from the conserved cysteine through the conserved F or W. The D gene is left open where the match is weak. Some rows have no size entry. The others give once, few or many, or a class for an expanded clone.

d_call: TRBD1
clone_size: NA
j_call: TRBJ1-1
v_call: TRBV19
cdr3_aa: CASSIGQGNTEAFF
cdr3_nt: TGTGCCAGTAGTATTGGACAGGGGAACACTGAAGCTTTCTTT

d_call: TRBD2
clone_size: NA
j_call: TRBJ2-5
v_call: TRBV5-4
cdr3_aa: CASSEGLAGGQETQYF
cdr3_nt: TGTGCCAGCAGCGAGGGACTAGCGGGGGGCCAAGAGACCCAGTACTTC

d_call: TRBD2
clone_size: NA
j_call: TRBJ2-7
v_call: TRBV18
cdr3_aa: CASSPGVAGREQYF
cdr3_nt: TGTGCCAGCTCCCCCGGGGTAGCGGGAAGGGAGCAGTACTTC

d_call: NA
clone_size: NA
j_call: TRBJ2-7
v_call: TRBV7-2
cdr3_aa: CASSPRGHEQYF
cdr3_nt: TGTGCCAGCAGCCCAAGAGGTCACGAGCAGTACTTC

d_call: NA
clone_size: NA
j_call: TRBJ1-2
v_call: TRBV9
cdr3_aa: CASSPEEQLYGYTF
cdr3_nt: TGTGCCAGCAGCCCGGAAGAACAGCTATATGGCTACACCTTC

d_call: NA
clone_size: once
j_call: TRBJ2-2
v_call: TRBV6-4
cdr3_aa: CASREQGRTGELFF
cdr3_nt: TGTGCCAGCAGAGAACAGGGACGGACCGGGGAGCTGTTTTTT

d_call: NA
clone_size: NA
j_call: TRBJ1-2
v_call: TRBV19
cdr3_aa: CASRPRDRIGSGYTF
cdr3_nt: TGTGCCAGTAGACCTCGTGACAGGATTGGTAGTGGCTACACCTTC

d_call: TRBD1
clone_size: NA
j_call: TRBJ2-1
v_call: TRBV25-1
cdr3_aa: CASLRTGGEGEQFF
cdr3_nt: TGTGCCAGCTTACGGACAGGGGGTGAGGGTGAGCAGTTCTTC

d_call: TRBD1
clone_size: NA
j_call: TRBJ1-5
v_call: TRBV28
cdr3_aa: CASSLQGSSNQPQHF
cdr3_nt: TGTGCCAGCAGTCTACAGGGGAGTAGCAATCAGCCCCAGCATTTT

d_call: NA
clone_size: NA
j_call: TRBJ1-1
v_call: TRBV28
cdr3_aa: CASSSTGRGAFF
cdr3_nt: TGTGCCAGCAGTTCCACAGGGAGGGGAGCTTTCTTT

d_call: NA
clone_size: NA
j_call: TRBJ1-3
v_call: TRBV9
cdr3_aa: CASSVAPGGIGGNTIYF
cdr3_nt: TGTGCCAGCAGCGTAGCCCCGGGGGGGATAGGTGGAAACACCATATATTTT

d_call: NA
clone_size: NA
j_call: TRBJ2-4
v_call: TRBV28
cdr3_aa: CASSSPSGGENIQYF
cdr3_nt: TGTGCCAGCAGTTCTCCCTCGGGGGGCGAAAACATTCAGTACTTC

d_call: NA
clone_size: NA
j_call: TRBJ1-1
v_call: TRBV28
cdr3_aa: CASSLVRTEAFF
cdr3_nt: TGTGCCAGCAGTTTAGTTCGGACTGAAGCTTTCTTT

d_call: TRBD2
clone_size: NA
j_call: TRBJ2-5
v_call: TRBV7-8
cdr3_aa: CASSLAVLGLAGPTQYF
cdr3_nt: TGTGCCAGCAGCTTAGCGGTGTTGGGACTAGCGGGTCCGACCCAGTACTTC

d_call: NA
clone_size: NA
j_call: TRBJ1-1
v_call: TRBV18
cdr3_aa: CASSRGMNTEAFF
cdr3_nt: TGTGCCAGCTCAAGGGGTATGAACACTGAAGCTTTCTTT

d_call: NA
clone_size: NA
j_call: TRBJ1-1
v_call: TRBV5-6
cdr3_aa: CASSLEGISAFF
cdr3_nt: TGTGCCAGCAGCTTGGAGGGGATATCAGCTTTCTTT

d_call: NA
clone_size: NA
j_call: TRBJ2-6
v_call: TRBV27
cdr3_aa: CASSFRDTVGGANVLTF
cdr3_nt: TGTGCCAGCAGTTTTCGGGACACGGTCGGTGGGGCCAACGTCCTGACTTTC

d_call: NA
clone_size: NA
j_call: TRBJ2-5
v_call: TRBV5-4
cdr3_aa: CASSWGGAGGRETQYF
cdr3_nt: TGTGCCAGCAGCTGGGGGGGGGCAGGGGGCAGGGAGACCCAGTACTTC

d_call: NA
clone_size: NA
j_call: TRBJ1-1
v_call: TRBV5-6
cdr3_aa: CASSEGDTEAFF
cdr3_nt: TGTGCCAGCAGCGAGGGGGACACTGAAGCTTTCTTT

d_call: NA
clone_size: NA
j_call: TRBJ1-2
v_call: TRBV7-9
cdr3_aa: CASSPTLQGSGYTF
cdr3_nt: TGTGCCAGCAGCCCCACTTTACAGGGTTCTGGCTACACCTTC

d_call: TRBD1
clone_size: NA
j_call: TRBJ2-1
v_call: TRBV12-5
cdr3_aa: CASGARRQGMEYNEQFF
cdr3_nt: TGTGCTAGTGGCGCCCGCCGACAGGGAATGGAATACAATGAGCAGTTCTTC

d_call: NA
clone_size: NA
j_call: TRBJ1-1
v_call: TRBV5-1
cdr3_aa: CASSSSLQYHGTEAFF
cdr3_nt: TGCGCCAGCAGCTCCTCCCTACAGTACCACGGCACTGAAGCTTTCTTT

d_call: TRBD2
clone_size: NA
j_call: TRBJ2-7
v_call: TRBV5-8
cdr3_aa: CASSNRGAGSYEQYF
cdr3_nt: TGTGCCAGCAGCAACCGGGGAGCGGGATCCTACGAGCAGTACTTC

d_call: NA
clone_size: once
j_call: TRBJ1-1
v_call: TRBV5-6
cdr3_aa: CASSDDPDSVFTEAFF
cdr3_nt: TGTGCCAGCAGCGACGACCCGGACAGTGTCTTCACTGAAGCTTTCTTT

d_call: NA
clone_size: NA
j_call: TRBJ2-5
v_call: TRBV14
cdr3_aa: CASSQRPTQGSETQYF
cdr3_nt: TGTGCCAGCAGCCAAAGACCTACCCAGGGTTCCGAGACCCAGTACTTC

d_call: NA
clone_size: NA
j_call: TRBJ1-6
v_call: TRBV27
cdr3_aa: CATRQGYNSPLHF
cdr3_nt: TGTGCCACCCGTCAGGGTTATAATTCACCCCTCCACTTT

d_call: NA
clone_size: NA
j_call: TRBJ2-7
v_call: TRBV29-1
cdr3_aa: CSVAEGYEQYF
cdr3_nt: TGCAGCGTTGCCGAGGGCTACGAGCAGTACTTC

d_call: TRBD2
clone_size: NA
j_call: TRBJ2-1
v_call: TRBV6-6
cdr3_aa: CASSQGTSGSQNEQFF
cdr3_nt: TGTGCCAGCAGTCAGGGGACTAGCGGGAGTCAGAATGAGCAGTTCTTC

d_call: NA
clone_size: once
j_call: TRBJ2-5
v_call: TRBV6-1
cdr3_aa: CASSEADNVGTQYF
cdr3_nt: TGTGCCAGCAGTGAAGCGGACAATGTTGGGACCCAGTACTTC

d_call: NA
clone_size: NA
j_call: TRBJ2-1
v_call: TRBV25-1
cdr3_aa: CASSGRLSGPSNEQFF
cdr3_nt: TGTGCCAGCAGTGGCCGCCTGAGCGGCCCCAGCAATGAGCAGTTCTTC

d_call: NA
clone_size: NA
j_call: TRBJ1-1
v_call: TRBV29-1
cdr3_aa: CSARGSVNTEAFF
cdr3_nt: TGCAGCGCTAGGGGCAGCGTGAACACTGAAGCTTTCTTT

d_call: NA
clone_size: few
j_call: TRBJ2-7
v_call: TRBV5-6
cdr3_aa: CASSLDRGYEQYF
cdr3_nt: TGTGCCAGCAGCTTGGATAGGGGCTACGAGCAGTACTTC

d_call: NA
clone_size: NA
j_call: TRBJ1-5
v_call: TRBV27
cdr3_aa: CASSPRGRGGRQPQHF
cdr3_nt: TGTGCCAGCAGTCCCCGGGGCAGGGGAGGGAGGCAGCCCCAGCATTTT

d_call: TRBD2
clone_size: NA
j_call: TRBJ2-5
v_call: TRBV7-9
cdr3_aa: CASSLLAGGQETQYF
cdr3_nt: TGTGCCAGCAGCTTACTAGCGGGAGGGCAAGAGACCCAGTACTTC

d_call: TRBD1
clone_size: NA
j_call: TRBJ2-2
v_call: TRBV13
cdr3_aa: CASSLGAGGATGELFF
cdr3_nt: TGTGCCAGCAGCTTAGGCGCAGGGGGTGCCACCGGGGAGCTGTTTTTT

d_call: NA
clone_size: once
j_call: TRBJ2-1
v_call: TRBV15
cdr3_aa: CATSRDSGEQFF
cdr3_nt: TGTGCCACCAGCAGAGACAGCGGTGAGCAGTTCTTC

d_call: NA
clone_size: NA
j_call: TRBJ2-7
v_call: TRBV7-2
cdr3_aa: CASSLEVGAYEQYF
cdr3_nt: TGTGCCAGCAGCTTAGAGGTAGGGGCTTACGAGCAGTACTTC

d_call: NA
clone_size: NA
j_call: TRBJ2-7
v_call: TRBV19
cdr3_aa: CASSPGSGRDEQYF
cdr3_nt: TGTGCCAGTAGTCCGGGGAGCGGGCGGGACGAGCAGTACTTC

d_call: NA
clone_size: NA
j_call: TRBJ2-7
v_call: TRBV27
cdr3_aa: CASSQGLYEQYF
cdr3_nt: TGTGCCTCATCCCAGGGGCTCTACGAGCAGTACTTC

d_call: NA
clone_size: NA
j_call: TRBJ1-4
v_call: TRBV19
cdr3_aa: CASSIGGPRNEKLFF
cdr3_nt: TGTGCCAGTAGTATAGGAGGGCCTCGTAATGAAAAACTGTTTTTT

d_call: NA
clone_size: NA
j_call: TRBJ1-4
v_call: TRBV6-6
cdr3_aa: CASSLITGTNEKLFF
cdr3_nt: TGTGCCAGCAGTCTTATAACAGGGACTAATGAAAAACTGTTTTTT

d_call: NA
clone_size: NA
j_call: TRBJ1-4
v_call: TRBV27
cdr3_aa: CASSLNSHYEKLFF
cdr3_nt: TGTGCCAGCAGTTTAAACAGTCACTATGAAAAACTGTTTTTT

d_call: TRBD1
clone_size: NA
j_call: TRBJ1-1
v_call: TRBV19
cdr3_aa: CASSPGQGLVGDTEAFF
cdr3_nt: TGTGCCAGTAGTCCGGGACAGGGTTTAGTTGGGGACACTGAAGCTTTCTTT

d_call: NA
clone_size: NA
j_call: TRBJ1-1
v_call: TRBV9
cdr3_aa: CASSVGQKNTEAFF
cdr3_nt: TGTGCCAGCAGCGTAGGGCAAAAGAACACTGAAGCTTTCTTT

d_call: TRBD1
clone_size: NA
j_call: TRBJ1-5
v_call: TRBV19
cdr3_aa: CASSPGGASQPQHF
cdr3_nt: TGTGCCAGTAGTCCAGGGGGCGCATCCCAGCCCCAGCATTTT

d_call: NA
clone_size: NA
j_call: TRBJ1-1
v_call: TRBV5-4
cdr3_aa: CASSLDRGYTEAFF
cdr3_nt: TGTGCCAGCAGCTTGGATAGGGGCTACACTGAAGCTTTCTTT

d_call: NA
clone_size: NA
j_call: TRBJ1-1
v_call: TRBV7-2
cdr3_aa: CASSSRPTGGATEAFF
cdr3_nt: TGTGCCAGCAGCTCCCGACCAACTGGGGGGGCAACTGAAGCTTTCTTT

d_call: NA
clone_size: NA
j_call: TRBJ2-7
v_call: TRBV28
cdr3_aa: CASSLRDSRQYF
cdr3_nt: TGTGCCAGCAGTTTAAGGGACTCCCGTCAGTACTTC

d_call: TRBD2
clone_size: NA
j_call: TRBJ2-3
v_call: TRBV6-4
cdr3_aa: CASSETSGGTDTQYF
cdr3_nt: TGTGCCAGCAGTGAGACTAGCGGGGGCACAGATACGCAGTATTTT

d_call: NA
clone_size: NA
j_call: TRBJ1-1
v_call: TRBV25-1
cdr3_aa: CASSELVDMNTEAFF
cdr3_nt: TGTGCCAGCAGTGAATTAGTGGACATGAACACTGAAGCTTTCTTT

d_call: NA
clone_size: NA
j_call: TRBJ1-2
v_call: TRBV15
cdr3_aa: CATSRVVGTGSYGYTF
cdr3_nt: TGTGCCACCAGCAGAGTGGTTGGCACAGGGTCCTATGGCTACACCTTC

d_call: TRBD2
clone_size: NA
j_call: TRBJ2-3
v_call: TRBV6-4
cdr3_aa: CASSEAGGTDTQYF
cdr3_nt: TGTGCCAGCAGTGAAGCGGGGGGCACAGATACGCAGTATTTT

d_call: NA
clone_size: NA
j_call: TRBJ2-1
v_call: TRBV6-1
cdr3_aa: CASARGMATNEQFF
cdr3_nt: TGTGCCAGCGCCCGGGGGATGGCTACAAATGAGCAGTTCTTC